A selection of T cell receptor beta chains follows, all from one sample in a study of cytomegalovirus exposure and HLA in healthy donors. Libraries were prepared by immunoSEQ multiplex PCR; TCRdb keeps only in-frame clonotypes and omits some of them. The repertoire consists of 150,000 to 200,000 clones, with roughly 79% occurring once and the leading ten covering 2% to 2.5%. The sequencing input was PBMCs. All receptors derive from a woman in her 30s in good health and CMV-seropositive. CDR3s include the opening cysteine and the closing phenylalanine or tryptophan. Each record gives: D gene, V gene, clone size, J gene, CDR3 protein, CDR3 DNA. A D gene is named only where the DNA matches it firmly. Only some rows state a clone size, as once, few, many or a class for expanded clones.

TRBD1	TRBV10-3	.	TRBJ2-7	CAISNRDRGLYEQYF	TGTGCCATCAGTAACCGGGACAGGGGTCTCTACGAGCAGTACTTC
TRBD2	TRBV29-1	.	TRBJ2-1	CSVVDSSGRASYNEQFF	TGCAGCGTTGTGGATTCTAGCGGGAGGGCCTCCTACAATGAGCAGTTCTTC
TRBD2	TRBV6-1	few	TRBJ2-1	CASTSGGAWYNEQFF	TGTGCCAGCACGAGCGGGGGGGCATGGTACAATGAGCAGTTCTTC
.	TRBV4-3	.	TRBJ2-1	CASSQEGGAYNEQFF	TGCGCCAGCAGCCAAGAGGGGGGAGCCTACAATGAGCAGTTCTTC
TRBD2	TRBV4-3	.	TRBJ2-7	CASSQGLAGLAYEQYF	TGCGCCAGCAGCCAAGGACTAGCGGGTTTAGCCTACGAGCAGTACTTC
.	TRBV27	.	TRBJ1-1	CASSLWGQTGAEAFF	TGTGCCAGCAGTTTATGGGGACAAACTGGTGCTGAAGCTTTCTTT
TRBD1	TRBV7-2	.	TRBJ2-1	CASIMGQGVHEQFF	TGTGCCAGCATCATGGGACAGGGGGTTCATGAGCAGTTCTTC
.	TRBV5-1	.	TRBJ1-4	CASSMAGTSTNEKLFF	TGCGCCAGCAGCATGGCAGGTACCTCAACTAATGAAAAACTGTTTTTT
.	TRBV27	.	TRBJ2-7	CASGNSVYEQYF	TGTGCCAGCGGAAATAGCGTCTACGAGCAGTACTTC
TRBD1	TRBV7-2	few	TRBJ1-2	CASSLFPGQGGGYTF	TGTGCCAGCAGCTTATTCCCTGGACAGGGTGGCGGCTACACCTTC
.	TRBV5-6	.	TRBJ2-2	CASSFSGQWRSGGELFF	TGTGCCAGCAGCTTTTCGGGACAATGGCGAAGTGGCGGGGAGCTGTTTTTT
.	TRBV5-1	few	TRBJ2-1	CASSLQAHEQFF	TGCGCCAGCAGCTTGCAGGCCCATGAGCAGTTCTTC
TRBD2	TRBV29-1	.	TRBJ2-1	CSVGGLAGETNEQFF	TGCAGCGTTGGGGGCCTAGCGGGAGAGACGAATGAGCAGTTCTTC
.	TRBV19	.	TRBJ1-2	CASSITGPSLYGYTF	TGTGCCAGTAGTATCACAGGGCCCTCTCTCTATGGCTACACCTTC
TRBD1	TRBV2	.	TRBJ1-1	CASSLSARGHTEAFF	TGTGCCAGCAGTTTATCCGCCAGGGGGCATACTGAAGCTTTCTTT
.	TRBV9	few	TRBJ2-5	CASSGTRTGQETQYF	TGTGCCAGCAGCGGGACGAGGACTGGACAAGAGACCCAGTACTTC
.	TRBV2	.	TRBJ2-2	CASDIATRAGELFF	TGTGCCAGCGATATTGCGACTAGGGCCGGGGAGCTGTTTTTT
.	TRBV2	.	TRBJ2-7	CASSEPRDRREGFSEQYF	TGTGCCAGCAGTGAACCAAGGGACAGGCGGGAGGGTTTTAGCGAGCAGTACTTC
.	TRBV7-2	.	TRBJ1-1	CASSLTRGLFTEAFF	TGTGCCAGCAGCTTAACCAGGGGATTGTTCACTGAAGCTTTCTTT
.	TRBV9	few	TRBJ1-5	CASSVSGGADQPQHF	TGTGCCAGCAGCGTATCAGGAGGGGCCGATCAGCCCCAGCATTTT
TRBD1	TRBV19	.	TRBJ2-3	CASSIGDRAAGYF	TGTGCCAGTAGTATAGGAGACAGGGCTGCGGGGTATTTT
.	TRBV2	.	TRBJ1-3	CASSEISRGGNTIYF	TGTGCCAGCAGTGAAATATCGCGGGGCGGAAACACCATATATTTT
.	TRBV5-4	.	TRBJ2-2	CASSLQQNTGELFF	TGTGCCAGCAGCTTACAACAGAACACCGGGGAGCTGTTTTTT
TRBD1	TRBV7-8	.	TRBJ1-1	CASSPRGGQGANTEAFF	TGTGCCAGCAGCCCGAGAGGGGGACAGGGGGCAAACACTGAAGCTTTCTTT
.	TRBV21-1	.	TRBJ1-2	CASSKGEALHYGYTF	TGTGCCAGCAGCAAAGGAGAGGCTCTTCACTATGGCTACACCTTC
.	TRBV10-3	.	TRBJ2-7	CAISETLGEQYF	TGTGCCATCAGTGAAACCCTCGGCGAGCAGTACTTC
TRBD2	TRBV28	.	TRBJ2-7	CASSLSGGEWYEQYF	TGTGCCAGCAGCCTAAGCGGGGGGGAATGGTACGAGCAGTACTTC
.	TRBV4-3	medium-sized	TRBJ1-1	CASSQFDRPNTEAFF	TGCGCCAGCAGCCAATTCGACAGGCCGAACACTGAAGCTTTCTTT
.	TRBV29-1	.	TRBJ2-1	CSVVQRSSYNEQFF	TGCAGCGTTGTTCAGCGGAGCTCCTACAATGAGCAGTTCTTC
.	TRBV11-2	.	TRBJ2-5	CASSLASHGTQYF	TGTGCCAGCAGCTTAGCGTCCCACGGGACCCAGTACTTC
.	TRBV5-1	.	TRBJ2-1	CASSSWRGGGNNEQFF	TGCGCCAGCAGCTCGTGGAGAGGGGGTGGGAACAATGAGCAGTTCTTC
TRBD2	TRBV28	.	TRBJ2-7	CASNSIGRPTDEQYF	TGTGCCAGCAATTCGATCGGGAGGCCTACCGACGAGCAGTACTTC
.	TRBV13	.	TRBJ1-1	CASSSYPTEAFF	TGTGCCAGCAGCTCCTATCCCACTGAAGCTTTCTTT
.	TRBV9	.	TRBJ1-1	CASSAPERTEAFF	TGTGCCAGCAGCGCCCCGGAGCGAACTGAAGCTTTCTTT
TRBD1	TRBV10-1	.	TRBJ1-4	CASSRDRGEKLFF	TGCGCCAGCAGCCGGGACAGGGGTGAAAAACTGTTTTTT
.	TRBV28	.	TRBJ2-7	CASSLPDTQTYEQYF	TGTGCCAGCAGTTTACCCGACACCCAAACTTACGAGCAGTACTTC
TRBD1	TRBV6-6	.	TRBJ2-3	CASSYSGQGSTDTQYF	TGTGCCAGCAGTTACTCCGGACAGGGGAGCACAGATACGCAGTATTTT
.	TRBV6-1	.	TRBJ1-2	CASTLPRGARDGYTF	TGTGCCAGCACCTTACCTCGGGGGGCTAGGGACGGCTACACCTTC
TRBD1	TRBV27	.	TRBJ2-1	CASSPSGTGKEQFF	TGTGCCAGCAGTCCCTCCGGGACAGGAAAAGAGCAGTTCTTC
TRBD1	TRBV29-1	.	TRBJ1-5	CSVVVRRGPGQPRHF	TGCAGCGTTGTAGTCCGAAGGGGGCCTGGGCAGCCCCGGCATTTT
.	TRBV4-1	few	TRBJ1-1	CASSQAKTRGLRVIAFF	TGCGCCAGCAGCCAAGCTAAAACAAGGGGCCTCAGGGTAATAGCTTTCTTT
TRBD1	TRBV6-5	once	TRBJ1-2	CASRIDRDYGYTF	TGTGCCAGCAGGATTGACAGGGATTATGGCTACACCTTC